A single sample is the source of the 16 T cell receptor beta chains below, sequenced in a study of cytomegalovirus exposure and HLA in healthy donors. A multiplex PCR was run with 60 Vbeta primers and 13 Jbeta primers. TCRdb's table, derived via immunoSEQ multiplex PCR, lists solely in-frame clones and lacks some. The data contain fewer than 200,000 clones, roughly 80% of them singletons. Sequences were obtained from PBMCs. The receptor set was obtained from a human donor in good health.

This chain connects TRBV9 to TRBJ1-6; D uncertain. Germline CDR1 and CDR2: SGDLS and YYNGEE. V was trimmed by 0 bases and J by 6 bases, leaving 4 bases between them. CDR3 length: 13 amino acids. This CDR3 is CASSVDSNSPLHF. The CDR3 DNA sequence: TGTGCCAGCAGCGTAGACAGTAATTCACCCCTCCACTTT.

The CDR3 region has the DNA TGTGCCAGCAGCTTGGGACAGGGCGTTTATAATTCACCCCTCCACTTT. It yields the protein CASSLGQGVYNSPLHF. The chain uses TRBV5-6 and TRBJ1-6; TRBD1 aligns across 7 bases. The CDR3 is 16 amino acids. The junction had 4 bases not matched to a gene; V was cut back by 0 bases and J by 4 bases. Germline CDR1 is SGHDT and CDR2 is YYEEEE.

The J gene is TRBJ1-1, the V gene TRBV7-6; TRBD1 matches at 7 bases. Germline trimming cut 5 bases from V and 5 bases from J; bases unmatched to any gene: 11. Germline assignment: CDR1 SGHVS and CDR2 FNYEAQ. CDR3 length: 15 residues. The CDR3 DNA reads TGTGCCAGCAGCCACGAGACAGGGAGAGTGACTGAAGCTTTCTTT. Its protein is CASSHETGRVTEAFF.

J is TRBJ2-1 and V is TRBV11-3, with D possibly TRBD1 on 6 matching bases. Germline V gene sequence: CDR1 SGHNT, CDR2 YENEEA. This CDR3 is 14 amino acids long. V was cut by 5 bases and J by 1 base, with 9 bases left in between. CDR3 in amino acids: CASSQGQSYNEQFF. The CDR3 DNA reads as TGTGCCAGCAGCCAAGGACAGTCCTACAATGAGCAGTTCTTC.

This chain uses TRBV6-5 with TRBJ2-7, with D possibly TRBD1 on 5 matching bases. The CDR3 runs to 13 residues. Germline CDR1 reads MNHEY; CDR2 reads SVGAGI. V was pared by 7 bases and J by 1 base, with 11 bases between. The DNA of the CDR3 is TGTGCCAGCATGACCAGGGTTTCCTACGAGCAGTACTTC. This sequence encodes CASMTRVSYEQYF.

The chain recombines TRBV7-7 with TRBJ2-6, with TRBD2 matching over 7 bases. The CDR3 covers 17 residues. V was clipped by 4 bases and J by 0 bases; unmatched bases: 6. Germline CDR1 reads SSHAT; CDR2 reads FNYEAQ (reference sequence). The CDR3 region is CASSSSGVRSGANVLTF. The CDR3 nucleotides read TGTGCCAGCAGCTCGAGCGGGGTCCGCTCTGGGGCCAACGTCCTGACTTTC. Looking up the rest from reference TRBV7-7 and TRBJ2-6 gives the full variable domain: GAGVSQSPRYKVTKRGQDVTLRCDPISSHATLYWYQQALGQGPEFLTYFNYEAQPDKSGLPSDRFSAERPEGSISTLTIQRTEQRDSAMYRCASSSSGVRSGANVLTFGAGSRLTVL.

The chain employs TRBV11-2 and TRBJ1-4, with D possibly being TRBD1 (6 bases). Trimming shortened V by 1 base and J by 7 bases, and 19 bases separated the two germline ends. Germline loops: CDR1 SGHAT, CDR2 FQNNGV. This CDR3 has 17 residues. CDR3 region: CASSLGTTGRGSEKLFF. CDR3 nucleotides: TGTGCCAGCAGCTTAGGCACAACAGGGAGGGGTAGTGAAAAACTGTTTTTT.

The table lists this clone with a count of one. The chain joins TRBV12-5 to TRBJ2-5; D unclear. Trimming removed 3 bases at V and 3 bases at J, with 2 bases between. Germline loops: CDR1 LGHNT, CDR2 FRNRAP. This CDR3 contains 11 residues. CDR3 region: CASGFKETQYF. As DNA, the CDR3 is TGTGCTAGTGGTTTTAAAGAGACCCAGTACTTC.

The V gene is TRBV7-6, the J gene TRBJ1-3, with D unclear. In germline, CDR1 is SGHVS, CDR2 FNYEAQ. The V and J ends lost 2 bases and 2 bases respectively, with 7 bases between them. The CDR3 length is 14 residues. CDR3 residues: CASSLSTPGNTIYF. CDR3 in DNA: TGTGCCAGCAGCTTATCTACCCCTGGAAACACCATATATTTT.

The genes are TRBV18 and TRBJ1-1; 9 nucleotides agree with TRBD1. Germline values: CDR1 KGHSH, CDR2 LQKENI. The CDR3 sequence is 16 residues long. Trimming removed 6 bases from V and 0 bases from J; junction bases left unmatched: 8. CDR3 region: CASSPGGTGMNTEAFF. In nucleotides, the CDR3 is TGTGCCAGCTCCCCGGGAGGGACAGGGATGAACACTGAAGCTTTCTTT.

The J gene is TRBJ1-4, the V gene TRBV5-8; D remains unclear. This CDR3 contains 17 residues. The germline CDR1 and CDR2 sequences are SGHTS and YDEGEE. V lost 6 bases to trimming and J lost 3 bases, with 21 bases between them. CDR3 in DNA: TGTGCCAGCACCTTACCGGGCCGTGGAGGTTCTAATGAAAAACTGTTTTTT. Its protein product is CASTLPGRGGSNEKLFF.

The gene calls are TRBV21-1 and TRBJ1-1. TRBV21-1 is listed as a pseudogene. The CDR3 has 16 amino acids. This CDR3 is CASSKAEVPRSTEAFF. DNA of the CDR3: TGTGCCAGCAGCAAAGCGGAGGTACCGCGGAGCACTGAAGCTTTCTTT.

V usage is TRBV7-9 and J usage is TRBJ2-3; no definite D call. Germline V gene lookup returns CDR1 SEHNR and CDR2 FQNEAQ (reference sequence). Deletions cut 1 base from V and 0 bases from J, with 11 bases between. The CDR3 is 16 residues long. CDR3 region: CASSLGLVSSTDTQYF. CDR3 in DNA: TGTGCCAGCAGCTTAGGCCTAGTCTCTAGCACAGATACGCAGTATTTT. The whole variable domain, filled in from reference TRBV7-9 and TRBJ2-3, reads DTGVSQNPRHKITKRGQNVTFRCDPISEHNRLYWYRQTLGQGPEFLTYFQNEAQLEKSRLLSDRFSAERPKGSFSTLEIQRTEQGDSAMYLCASSLGLVSSTDTQYFGPGTRLTVL.

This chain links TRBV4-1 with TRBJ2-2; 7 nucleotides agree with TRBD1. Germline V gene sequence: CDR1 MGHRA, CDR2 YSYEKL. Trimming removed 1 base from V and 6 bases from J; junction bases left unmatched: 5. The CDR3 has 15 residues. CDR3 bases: TGCGCCAGCAGCCAAGCCGACACAGGGGCCGGGGAGCTGTTTTTT. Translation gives CASSQADTGAGELFF.

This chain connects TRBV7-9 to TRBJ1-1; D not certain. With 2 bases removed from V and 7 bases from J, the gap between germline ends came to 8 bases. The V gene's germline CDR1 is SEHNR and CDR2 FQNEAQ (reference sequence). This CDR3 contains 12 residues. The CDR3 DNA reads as TGTGCCAGCAGCTTAACTATAGATGAAGCTTTCTTT. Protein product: CASSLTIDEAFF. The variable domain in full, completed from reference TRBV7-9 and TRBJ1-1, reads DTGVSQNPRHKITKRGQNVTFRCDPISEHNRLYWYRQTLGQGPEFLTYFQNEAQLEKSRLLSDRFSAERPKGSFSTLEIQRTEQGDSAMYLCASSLTIDEAFFGQGTRLTVV.

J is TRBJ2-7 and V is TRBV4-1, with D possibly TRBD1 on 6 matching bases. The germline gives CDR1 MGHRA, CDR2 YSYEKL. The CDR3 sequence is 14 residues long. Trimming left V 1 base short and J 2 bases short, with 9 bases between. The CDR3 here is CASSQGRGTYEQYF. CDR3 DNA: TGCGCCAGCAGCCAAGGCAGGGGTACCTACGAGCAGTACTTC.